A selection of T cell receptor beta chains follows, all from one sample in a study of PD-L1 blockade in urothelial cancer. This table comes from immunoSEQ multiplex PCR, and its TCRdb copy is limited to in-frame clones, with some not included. Of about 74,000 clones detected, 80% to 90% appear once; the ten largest clones hold approximately 5%. Material: PBMCs, obtained around atezolizumab (anti-PD-L1) treatment. The receptors here all came from a man between 65 and 85 years old with urothelial cancer. Both conserved end residues are part of each CDR3.

>TRBV5-1
CASSPASGLAYNEQFF
>TRBV6-5
CASRSGTSGLEQYF
>TRBV5-1
CASSPDWSVNVGGEQFF
>TRBV7-2
CASSLETPLGTQYF
>TRBV7-8
CASSPRRRTYNEQFF
>TRBV9
CASSANRLEGSWTDTQYF
>TRBV10-3
CAISPRSPTSGRNTGELFF
>TRBV30
CAWGGTDTQYF
>TRBV2
CASSEGGLFTDTQYF
>TRBV5-4
CASSLALAGGGELFF
>TRBV6-5
CASRELTMFTDTQYF
>TRBV7-6
CASSFYTGEAYNEQFF
>TRBV7-9
CASSLTGTGETQYF
>TRBV9
CASSARDRVYNEQFF
>TRBV5-6
CASSLWAHSTDTQYF
>TRBV27
CASSFLGGATGELFF
>TRBV19
CASRAGTGVEKLFF
>TRBV4-2
CASSQEIARDTGELFF
>TRBV2
CASSIGGNPDTQYF
>TRBV19
CASSMFVGRGNQPQHF
>TRBV5-5
CASSFPGGFPEQFF
>TRBV4-2
CASSQEGANTDTQYF
>TRBV10-3
CAISESPGEQFF
>TRBV7-9
CASSKRTGPKETQYF
>TRBV5-6
CASSNSDRFGPPAAFF
>TRBV11-2
CASRLTHLMNTEAFF
>TRBV4-2
CASSQETGANQPQHF
>TRBV10-3
CAISGTSGSRNEQFF
>TRBV12-5
CASGLGPTNQETQYF
>TRBV5-1
CASGAGGYNEQFF
>TRBV6-5
CASSYGGVSYNEQFF
>TRBV5-6
CASSPWGGRANVLTF
>TRBV27
CASSLLYRIPEKSNQPQHF
>TRBV5-4
CASHLGHRVSEAFF
>TRBV21-1
CASSKAWQGNEQFF
>TRBV7-9
CASSPPIGRSSYNEQFF